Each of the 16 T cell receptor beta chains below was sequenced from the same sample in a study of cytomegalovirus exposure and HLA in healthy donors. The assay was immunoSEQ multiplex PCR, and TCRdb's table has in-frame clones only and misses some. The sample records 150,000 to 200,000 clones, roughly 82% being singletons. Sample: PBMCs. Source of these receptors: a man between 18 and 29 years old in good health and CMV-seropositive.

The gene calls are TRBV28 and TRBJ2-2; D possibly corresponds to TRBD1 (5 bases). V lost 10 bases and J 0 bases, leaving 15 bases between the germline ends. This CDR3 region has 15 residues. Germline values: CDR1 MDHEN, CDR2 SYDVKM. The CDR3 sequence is CATDQGDTNTGELFF. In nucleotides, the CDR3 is TGTGCCACCGATCAAGGGGATACGAACACCGGGGAGCTGTTTTTT.

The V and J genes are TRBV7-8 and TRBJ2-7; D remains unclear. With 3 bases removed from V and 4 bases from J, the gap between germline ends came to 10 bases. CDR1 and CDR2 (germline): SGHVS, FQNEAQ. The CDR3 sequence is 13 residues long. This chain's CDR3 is CASSLAQEYEQYF. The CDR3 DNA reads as TGTGCCAGCAGCTTGGCTCAGGAATACGAGCAGTACTTC. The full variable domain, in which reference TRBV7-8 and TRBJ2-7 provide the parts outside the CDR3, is GAGVSQSPRYKVAKRGQDVALRCDPISGHVSLFWYQQALGQGPEFLTYFQNEAQLDKSGLPSDRFFAERPEGSVSTLKIQRTQQEDSAVYLCASSLAQEYEQYFGPGTRLTVT.

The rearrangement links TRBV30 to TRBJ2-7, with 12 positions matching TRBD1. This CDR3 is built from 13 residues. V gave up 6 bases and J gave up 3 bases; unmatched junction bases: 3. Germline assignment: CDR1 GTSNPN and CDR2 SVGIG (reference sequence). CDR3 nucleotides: TGTGCCTGCCGGGACAGGGGGCTCTACGAGCAGTACTTC. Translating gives CACRDRGLYEQYF.

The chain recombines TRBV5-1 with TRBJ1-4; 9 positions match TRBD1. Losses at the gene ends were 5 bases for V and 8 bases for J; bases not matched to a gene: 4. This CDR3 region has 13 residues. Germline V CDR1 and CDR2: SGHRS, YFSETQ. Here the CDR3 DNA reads TGCGCCAGCAGAGGGACAGGGCTGGAAAAACTGTTTTTT. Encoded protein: CASRGTGLEKLFF.

The DNA of the CDR3 is TGTGCCAGCAGCTACCGGACAGCTCGAGCCGGGGAGCTGTTTTTT. Protein: CASSYRTARAGELFF. The chain uses TRBV5-6 and TRBJ2-2; TRBD1 might be the D (6 bases). Germline CDR1 reads SGHDT; CDR2 reads YYEEEE. V shed 3 bases and J shed 6 bases, with 15 bases lying between them. The CDR3 has 15 amino acids.

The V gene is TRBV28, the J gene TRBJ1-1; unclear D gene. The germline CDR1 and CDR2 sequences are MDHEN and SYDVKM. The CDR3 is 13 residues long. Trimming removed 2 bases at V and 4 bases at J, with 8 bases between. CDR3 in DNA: TGTGCCAGCAGTTTAGTAAGGAGCACTGAAGCTTTCTTT. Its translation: CASSLVRSTEAFF. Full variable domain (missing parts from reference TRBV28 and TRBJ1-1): DVKVTQSSRYLVKRTGEKVFLECVQDMDHENMFWYRQDPGLGLRLIYFSYDVKMKEKGDIPEGYSVSREKKERFSLILESASTNQTSMYLCASSLVRSTEAFFGQGTRLTVV.

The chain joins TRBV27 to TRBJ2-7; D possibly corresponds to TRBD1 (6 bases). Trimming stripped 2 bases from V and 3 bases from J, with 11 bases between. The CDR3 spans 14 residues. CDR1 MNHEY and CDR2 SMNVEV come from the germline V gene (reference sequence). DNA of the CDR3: TGTGCCAGCAGTTTAGTGGGACACCACTACGAGCAGTACTTC. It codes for CASSLVGHHYEQYF.

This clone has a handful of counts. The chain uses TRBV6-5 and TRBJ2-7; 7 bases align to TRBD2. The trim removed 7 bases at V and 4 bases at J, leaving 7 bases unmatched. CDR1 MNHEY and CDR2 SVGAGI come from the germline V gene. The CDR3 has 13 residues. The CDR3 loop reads CASMASGKYEQYF. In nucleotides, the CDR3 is TGTGCCAGCATGGCTAGCGGAAAATACGAGCAGTACTTC.

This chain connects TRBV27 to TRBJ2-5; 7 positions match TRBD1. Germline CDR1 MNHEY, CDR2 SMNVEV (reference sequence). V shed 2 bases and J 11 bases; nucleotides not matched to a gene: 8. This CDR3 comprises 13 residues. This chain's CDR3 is CASSLRFQGEQYF. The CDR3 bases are TGTGCCAGCAGTTTACGTTTCCAGGGGGAGCAGTACTTC.

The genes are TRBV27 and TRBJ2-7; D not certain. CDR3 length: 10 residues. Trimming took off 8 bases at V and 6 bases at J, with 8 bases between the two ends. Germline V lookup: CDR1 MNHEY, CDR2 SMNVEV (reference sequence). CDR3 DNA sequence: TGTGCCAGCGGCCTGATCGAGCAGTACTTC. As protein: CASGLIEQYF.

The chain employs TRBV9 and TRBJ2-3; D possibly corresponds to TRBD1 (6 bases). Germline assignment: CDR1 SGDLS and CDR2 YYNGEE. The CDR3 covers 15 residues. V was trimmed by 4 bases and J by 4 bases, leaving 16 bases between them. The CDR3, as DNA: TGTGCCAGCAGCCCTCCAGGGGTAGCAGCAGATACGCAGTATTTT. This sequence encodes CASSPPGVAADTQYF.

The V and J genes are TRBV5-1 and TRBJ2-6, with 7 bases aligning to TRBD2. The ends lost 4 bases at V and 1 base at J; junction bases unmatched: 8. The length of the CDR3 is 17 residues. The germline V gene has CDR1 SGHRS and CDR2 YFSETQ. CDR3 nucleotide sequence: TGCGCCAGCAGCCCGCCCGTCGGGGGGTCTGGGGCCAACGTCCTGACTTTC. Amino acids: CASSPPVGGSGANVLTF.

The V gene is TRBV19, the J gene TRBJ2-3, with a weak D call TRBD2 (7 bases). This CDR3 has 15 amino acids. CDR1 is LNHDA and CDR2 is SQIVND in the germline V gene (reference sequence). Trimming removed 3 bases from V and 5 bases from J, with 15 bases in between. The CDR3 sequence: CASSMSHGGRDTQYF. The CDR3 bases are TGTGCCAGTAGTATGTCCCACGGGGGGCGAGATACGCAGTATTTT.

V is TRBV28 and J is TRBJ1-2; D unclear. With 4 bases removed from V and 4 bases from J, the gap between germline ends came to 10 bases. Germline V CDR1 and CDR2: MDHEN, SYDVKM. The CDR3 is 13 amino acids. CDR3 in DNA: TGTGCCAGCAGTTCTATCACAGTCTATGGCTACACCTTC. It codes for CASSSITVYGYTF.

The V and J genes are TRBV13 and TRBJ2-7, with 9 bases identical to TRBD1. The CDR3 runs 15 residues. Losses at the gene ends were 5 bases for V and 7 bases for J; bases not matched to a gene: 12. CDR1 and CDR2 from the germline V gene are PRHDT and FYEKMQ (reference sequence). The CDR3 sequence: CASSPGQGRLWEQYF. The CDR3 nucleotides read TGTGCCAGCAGCCCTGGACAGGGGCGCCTCTGGGAGCAGTACTTC.

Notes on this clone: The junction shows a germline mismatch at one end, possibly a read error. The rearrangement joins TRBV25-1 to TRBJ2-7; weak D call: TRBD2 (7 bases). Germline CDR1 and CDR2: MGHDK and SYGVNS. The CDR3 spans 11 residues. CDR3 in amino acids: CASSEGRGVNF. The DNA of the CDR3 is TGTGCCAGCAGTGAAGGGAGGGGGGTCAACTTC.